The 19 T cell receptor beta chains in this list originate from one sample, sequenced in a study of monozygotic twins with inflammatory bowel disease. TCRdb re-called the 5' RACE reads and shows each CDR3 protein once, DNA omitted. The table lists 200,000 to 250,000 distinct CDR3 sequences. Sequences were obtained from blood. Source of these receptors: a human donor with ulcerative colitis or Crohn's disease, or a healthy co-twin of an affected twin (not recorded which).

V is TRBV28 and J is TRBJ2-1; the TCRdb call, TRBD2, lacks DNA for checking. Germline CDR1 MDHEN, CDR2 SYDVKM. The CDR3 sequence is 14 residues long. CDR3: CASTGTSGSNEQFF.

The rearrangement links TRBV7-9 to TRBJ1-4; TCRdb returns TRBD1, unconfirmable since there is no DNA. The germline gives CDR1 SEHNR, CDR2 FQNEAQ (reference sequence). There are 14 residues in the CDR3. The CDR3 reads CASSPRTENEKLFF. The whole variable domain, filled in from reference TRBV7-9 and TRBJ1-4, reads DTGVSQNPRHKITKRGQNVTFRCDPISEHNRLYWYRQTLGQGPEFLTYFQNEAQLEKSRLLSDRFSAERPKGSFSTLEIQRTEQGDSAMYLCASSPRTENEKLFFGSGTQLSVL.

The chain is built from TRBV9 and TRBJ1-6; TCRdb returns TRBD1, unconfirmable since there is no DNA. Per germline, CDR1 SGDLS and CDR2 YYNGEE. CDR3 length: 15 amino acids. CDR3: CASSVTDSNNSPLHF.

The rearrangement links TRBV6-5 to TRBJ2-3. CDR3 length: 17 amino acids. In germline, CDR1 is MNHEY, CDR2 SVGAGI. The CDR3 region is CASSSPNSEAGTDTQYF.

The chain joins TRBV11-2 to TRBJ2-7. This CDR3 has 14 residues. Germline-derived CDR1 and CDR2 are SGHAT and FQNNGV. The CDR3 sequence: CASSLLHLVYEQYF.

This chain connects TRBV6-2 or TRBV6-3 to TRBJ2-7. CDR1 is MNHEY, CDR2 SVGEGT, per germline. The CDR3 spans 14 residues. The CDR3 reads CASRTIQNLYEQYF.

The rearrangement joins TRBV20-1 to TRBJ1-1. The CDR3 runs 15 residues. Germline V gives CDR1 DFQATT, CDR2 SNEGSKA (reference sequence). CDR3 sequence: CSARDKGRSNTEAFF.

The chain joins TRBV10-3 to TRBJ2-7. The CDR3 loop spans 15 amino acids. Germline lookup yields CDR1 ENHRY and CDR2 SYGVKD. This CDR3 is CAISDTLIRSYEQYF.

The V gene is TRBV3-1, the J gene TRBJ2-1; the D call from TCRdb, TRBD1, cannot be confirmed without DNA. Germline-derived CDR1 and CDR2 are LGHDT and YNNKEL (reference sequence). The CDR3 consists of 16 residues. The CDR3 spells CASSQEGAGPYNEQFF.

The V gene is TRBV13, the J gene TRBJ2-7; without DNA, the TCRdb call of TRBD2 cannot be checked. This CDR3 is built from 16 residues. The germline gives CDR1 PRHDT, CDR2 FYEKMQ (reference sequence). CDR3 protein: CASRATQGPFSYEQYF.

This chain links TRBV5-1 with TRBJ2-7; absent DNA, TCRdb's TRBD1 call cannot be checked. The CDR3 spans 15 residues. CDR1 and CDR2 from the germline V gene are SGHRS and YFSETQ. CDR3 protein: CASSLSTGGTYEQYF.

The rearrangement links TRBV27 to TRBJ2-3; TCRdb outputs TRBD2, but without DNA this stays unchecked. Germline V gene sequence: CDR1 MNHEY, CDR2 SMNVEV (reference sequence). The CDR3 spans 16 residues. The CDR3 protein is CASSFRAGRSFDTQYF.

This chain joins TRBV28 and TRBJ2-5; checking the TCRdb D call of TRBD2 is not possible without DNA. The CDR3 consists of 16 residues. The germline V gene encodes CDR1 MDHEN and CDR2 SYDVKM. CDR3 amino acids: CASSLGTSGRLETQYF.

CDR3 in amino acids: CASSSGGGPTGELFF. This chain connects TRBV13 to TRBJ2-2; TCRdb returns TRBD2, unconfirmable since there is no DNA. The CDR3 totals 15 residues. CDR1 PRHDT and CDR2 FYEKMQ come from the germline V gene (reference sequence).

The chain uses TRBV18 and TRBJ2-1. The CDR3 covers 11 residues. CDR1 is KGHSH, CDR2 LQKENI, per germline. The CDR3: CASSPPGEQFF.

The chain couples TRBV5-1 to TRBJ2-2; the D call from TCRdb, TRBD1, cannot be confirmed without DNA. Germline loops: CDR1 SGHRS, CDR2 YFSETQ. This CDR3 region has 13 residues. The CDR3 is CASGTTNTGELFF.

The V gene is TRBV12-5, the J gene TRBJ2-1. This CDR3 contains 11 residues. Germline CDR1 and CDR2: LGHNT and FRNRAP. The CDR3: CASARDNEQFF. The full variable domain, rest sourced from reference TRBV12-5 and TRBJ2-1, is DARVTQTPRHKVTEMGQEVTMRCQPILGHNTVFWYRQTMMQGLELLAYFRNRAPLDDSGMPKDRFSAEMPDATLATLKIQPSEPRDSAVYFCASARDNEQFFGPGTRLTVL.

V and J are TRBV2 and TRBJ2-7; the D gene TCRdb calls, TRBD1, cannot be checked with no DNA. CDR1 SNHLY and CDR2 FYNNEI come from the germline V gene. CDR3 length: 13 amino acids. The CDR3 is CASSGDRAYEQYF.

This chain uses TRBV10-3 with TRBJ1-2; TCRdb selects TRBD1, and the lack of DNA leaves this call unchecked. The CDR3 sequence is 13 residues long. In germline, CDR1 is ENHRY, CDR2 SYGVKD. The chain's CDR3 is CAISGGGADGYTF.